Listed below are T cell receptor beta chains from one sample, sequenced in a study of blood T cells in healthy people across ages. TCRdb reprocessed the 5' RACE reads via MiXCR and lists one record per CDR3 protein. The sample records some 1.7 million distinct CDR3 sequences, roughly 27% being singletons. The source material was blood. The receptors here all came from a woman in her twenties or thirties in good health. The CDR3 runs from the conserved cysteine through the conserved F or W. Fields, in order: CDR3 DNA, CDR3 protein, D gene, J gene, clone size, V gene. D genes are given only for firm matches. Expanded clones get a size class; other rows say once, few or many, or leave the size out.

CDR3nt: TGTGCCAGCAGCTTACTGGCTAGCGTACCCGAGCAGTACTTC
CDR3aa: CASSLLASVPEQYF
d_gene: -
j_gene: TRBJ2-7
abundance: -
v_gene: TRBV7-2

CDR3nt: TGTGCCAGCAGCGGCGGGAGGGCCCTCCACGAGCAGTACTTC
CDR3aa: CASSGGRALHEQYF
d_gene: TRBD2
j_gene: TRBJ2-7
abundance: few
v_gene: TRBV13

CDR3nt: TGCAGCGTTGAATGGGGAAAACAGGGCTACACCTTC
CDR3aa: CSVEWGKQGYTF
d_gene: -
j_gene: TRBJ1-2
abundance: many
v_gene: TRBV29-1

CDR3nt: TGTGCCAGCACGCCTAGGAACACTGAAGCTTTCTTT
CDR3aa: CASTPRNTEAFF
d_gene: -
j_gene: TRBJ1-1
abundance: few
v_gene: TRBV6-1

CDR3nt: TGTGCCAGCAGCCAACGGTTGCGGGGCCGATCTAGCACAGATACGCAGTATTTT
CDR3aa: CASSQRLRGRSSTDTQYF
d_gene: -
j_gene: TRBJ2-3
abundance: few
v_gene: TRBV3-1

CDR3nt: TGCGCCAGCAGTCCCCAGCGGGGGGGCGTCATTAAGCAGTTCTTC
CDR3aa: CASSPQRGGVIKQFF
d_gene: TRBD2
j_gene: TRBJ2-1
abundance: -
v_gene: TRBV10-1

CDR3nt: TGTGCCAGCAGTTCAGGGACGGGGGAACGGGCTGAAGCTTTCTTT
CDR3aa: CASSSGTGERAEAFF
d_gene: -
j_gene: TRBJ1-1
abundance: -
v_gene: TRBV12-3/TRBV12-4

CDR3nt: TGTGCCAGCAGCCAAGATTTAGGGGGGCTCGGGAATGAGCAGTTCTTC
CDR3aa: CASSQDLGGLGNEQFF
d_gene: -
j_gene: TRBJ2-1
abundance: -
v_gene: TRBV3-1

CDR3nt: TGTGCCAGCAGCCCACCCGTGGGGAAAGAGACCCAGTACTTC
CDR3aa: CASSPPVGKETQYF
d_gene: -
j_gene: TRBJ2-5
abundance: few
v_gene: TRBV7-9

CDR3nt: TGCGCCAGCAGCCCCTTGGGGGCACAAGAGACCCAGTACTTC
CDR3aa: CASSPLGAQETQYF
d_gene: -
j_gene: TRBJ2-5
abundance: few
v_gene: TRBV5-1

CDR3nt: TGTGCCGGCAGCTCTCAACAGGGGGCAGGAAACATTCAGTACTTC
CDR3aa: CAGSSQQGAGNIQYF
d_gene: TRBD1
j_gene: TRBJ2-4
abundance: -
v_gene: TRBV7-2

CDR3nt: TGTGCCAGCAGCTTTAATCAGGTCCAAGAGACCCAGTACTTC
CDR3aa: CASSFNQVQETQYF
d_gene: -
j_gene: TRBJ2-5
abundance: -
v_gene: TRBV7-6

CDR3nt: TGTGCCAGCAGCTTAGCCGAGGGGGCCCCACAAGAGACCCAGTACTTC
CDR3aa: CASSLAEGAPQETQYF
d_gene: TRBD1
j_gene: TRBJ2-5
abundance: many
v_gene: TRBV7-6

CDR3nt: TGCGCCAGCAGCTCCCGGACTAGCGGGGACGAGCAGTACTTC
CDR3aa: CASSSRTSGDEQYF
d_gene: TRBD2
j_gene: TRBJ2-7
abundance: many
v_gene: TRBV5-1

CDR3nt: TGTGCCACCAGTGGGACCCTCACAGATACGCAGTATTTT
CDR3aa: CATSGTLTDTQYF
d_gene: -
j_gene: TRBJ2-3
abundance: -
v_gene: TRBV24-1

CDR3nt: TGTGCCAGCAGTTACTCGACTAGCGGGTACAATGAGCAGTTCTTC
CDR3aa: CASSYSTSGYNEQFF
d_gene: TRBD2
j_gene: TRBJ2-1
abundance: many
v_gene: TRBV6-5

CDR3nt: TGCAGCGTAACAGGAGGGGATGGCTACACCTTC
CDR3aa: CSVTGGDGYTF
d_gene: -
j_gene: TRBJ1-2
abundance: many
v_gene: TRBV29-1

CDR3nt: TGTGCCAGCAGGGAGGGCAGGGACGGGGGGCCCCAGCATTTT
CDR3aa: CASREGRDGGPQHF
d_gene: -
j_gene: TRBJ1-5
abundance: -
v_gene: TRBV6-6

CDR3nt: TGTGCCAGCAGCTTGGCCGGGACGGCCGACAATCAGCCCCAGCATTTT
CDR3aa: CASSLAGTADNQPQHF
d_gene: -
j_gene: TRBJ1-5
abundance: few
v_gene: TRBV5-6

CDR3nt: TGTGCCAGCAGTTTGCATACAGGGGGCCCAGAGACCCAGTACTTC
CDR3aa: CASSLHTGGPETQYF
d_gene: TRBD1
j_gene: TRBJ2-5
abundance: many
v_gene: TRBV28

CDR3nt: TGTGCCAGCAGTTTTTCTGGTACTTGGACTAGCGGGGAGAACACCGGGGAGCTGTTTTTT
CDR3aa: CASSFSGTWTSGENTGELFF
d_gene: TRBD2
j_gene: TRBJ2-2
abundance: -
v_gene: TRBV28

CDR3nt: TGTGCCAGCAGCCAAGGAAGGGCTAGCGACACCTACGAGCAGTACTTC
CDR3aa: CASSQGRASDTYEQYF
d_gene: -
j_gene: TRBJ2-7
abundance: few
v_gene: TRBV3-1

CDR3nt: TGCAGTGCTTTTCTAGGCGATGAGCAGTTCTTC
CDR3aa: CSAFLGDEQFF
d_gene: -
j_gene: TRBJ2-1
abundance: -
v_gene: TRBV20-1

CDR3nt: TGCGCCAGCAGCTTGGTCGGGCAGCCGGGGACTGAAGCTTTCTTT
CDR3aa: CASSLVGQPGTEAFF
d_gene: -
j_gene: TRBJ1-1
abundance: few
v_gene: TRBV5-1

CDR3nt: TGTGCCAGCAGTAACCCCCGGGAGCAGTTCTTC
CDR3aa: CASSNPREQFF
d_gene: -
j_gene: TRBJ2-1
abundance: -
v_gene: TRBV28

CDR3nt: TGTGCCAGCAGCTTAGGACCTAAGGGGGCTAAGAATTCACCCCTCCACTTT
CDR3aa: CASSLGPKGAKNSPLHF
d_gene: TRBD1
j_gene: TRBJ1-6
abundance: few
v_gene: TRBV11-2

CDR3nt: TGCGGGCGTCCTGGTTCCAATGAGCAGTTCTTC
CDR3aa: CGRPGSNEQFF
d_gene: -
j_gene: TRBJ2-1
abundance: many
v_gene: TRBV20-1

CDR3nt: TGTGCCAGCAGTTGGATAGTGAGCACAGATACGCAGTATTTT
CDR3aa: CASSWIVSTDTQYF
d_gene: -
j_gene: TRBJ2-3
abundance: -
v_gene: TRBV12-3/TRBV12-4

CDR3nt: TGTGCCAGCAGTCCTAATCAGCCTAAGAGGGAGCAGTACTTC
CDR3aa: CASSPNQPKREQYF
d_gene: -
j_gene: TRBJ2-7
abundance: once
v_gene: TRBV28

CDR3nt: TGCGCCAGCAGCTTGAGGGGGGCATACTACGAGCAGTACTTC
CDR3aa: CASSLRGAYYEQYF
d_gene: -
j_gene: TRBJ2-7
abundance: few
v_gene: TRBV5-1

CDR3nt: TGTGCCAGCAGCGGAGAGGGGACTGGCGCGTACGAGCAGTACTTC
CDR3aa: CASSGEGTGAYEQYF
d_gene: -
j_gene: TRBJ2-7
abundance: few
v_gene: TRBV9

CDR3nt: TGTGCCAGCACCCTCTCGCCCGGGGAGCTGTTTTTT
CDR3aa: CASTLSPGELFF
d_gene: -
j_gene: TRBJ2-2
abundance: -
v_gene: TRBV12-3/TRBV12-4

CDR3nt: TGCAGTGCTATTGCTAGCGGGAGGGTGGCTGAGCAGTTCTTC
CDR3aa: CSAIASGRVAEQFF
d_gene: TRBD2
j_gene: TRBJ2-1
abundance: -
v_gene: TRBV20-1

CDR3nt: TGTGCCAGCAGCCTCCTCTCCGGCGAGCAGTACTTC
CDR3aa: CASSLLSGEQYF
d_gene: -
j_gene: TRBJ2-7
abundance: few
v_gene: TRBV5-5

CDR3nt: TGTGCCAGCAGTTTCACAGGGTCAGCGGGAAACACCATATATTTT
CDR3aa: CASSFTGSAGNTIYF
d_gene: -
j_gene: TRBJ1-3
abundance: -
v_gene: TRBV27

CDR3nt: TGCAGCGTAGTCGGGCCGGGTGCAGGCGGGGAGCTGTTTTTT
CDR3aa: CSVVGPGAGGELFF
d_gene: -
j_gene: TRBJ2-2
abundance: -
v_gene: TRBV29-1

CDR3nt: TGTGCCAGCAGCCCGACTAGCGGGTCGGGTGTGGATACGCAGTATTTT
CDR3aa: CASSPTSGSGVDTQYF
d_gene: TRBD2
j_gene: TRBJ2-3
abundance: few
v_gene: TRBV7-9

CDR3nt: TGTGCCATCACCTATACTAGCGGGACGCCCCGGTTCTTC
CDR3aa: CAITYTSGTPRFF
d_gene: TRBD2
j_gene: TRBJ2-1
abundance: few
v_gene: TRBV7-2

CDR3nt: TGTGCCAGCAGCTTGTACACCGGGACAGGGGGCAATGAGCAGTTCTTC
CDR3aa: CASSLYTGTGGNEQFF
d_gene: TRBD1
j_gene: TRBJ2-1
abundance: few
v_gene: TRBV5-6

CDR3nt: TGCAGCGTTGAGGGGACCGGCCGAGTCACCTTC
CDR3aa: CSVEGTGRVTF
d_gene: -
j_gene: TRBJ1-2
abundance: -
v_gene: TRBV29-1

CDR3nt: TGTGCCAGCAGTCCGAGGGACTCCACGGAGGAGACCCAGTACTTC
CDR3aa: CASSPRDSTEETQYF
d_gene: -
j_gene: TRBJ2-5
abundance: few
v_gene: TRBV28

CDR3nt: TGTGCCAGCAGCCAAGAATGGATAGCGGGGGGGCGGACAGATACGCAGTATTTT
CDR3aa: CASSQEWIAGGRTDTQYF
d_gene: TRBD2
j_gene: TRBJ2-3
abundance: -
v_gene: TRBV3-1